The T cell receptor (beta chain) under discussion was sequenced for a study of CD8 T cells in Susac syndrome. RNA in amounts of about 0.5 to 1 ug was reverse transcribed with random hexamers. Each CDR3 protein gets one entry after TCRdb re-called the immunoSEQ multiplex PCR reads with MiXCR. Of 150,000 to 180,000 distinct CDR3 sequences listed, over 95% are singletons. V lost 6 bases and J lost 2; bases outside the gene matches: 9. CDR3 length: 16 amino acids. The chain employs TRBV12-3 or TRBV12-4 and TRBJ2-3, with 9 bases identical to TRBD2. The receptor's source is a human donor with multiple sclerosis. Sequenced input: CD8+ T cells from PBMCs. The CDR3 spells CASRGEERGATDTQYF. The CDR3 DNA follows: TGTGCCAGCAGAGGGGAGGAGCGGGGGGCCACAGATACGCAGTATTTT.